The entry below describes one TCR beta chain. RNA was isolated and reverse transcribed to cDNA, the sequencing template. Produced via immunoSEQ multiplex PCR; TCRdb's table is partial and in-frame only. Of about 130,000 clones in the sample, approximately 49% are singletons; the top ten hold about 19%. This record comes from a study of CD8+ T cells in alopecia areata. Germline values: CDR1 SGHRS, CDR2 YFSETQ. This CDR3 is 14 amino acids long. Losses at the gene ends were 2 bases for V and 2 bases for J; bases not matched to a gene: 1. The specimen comprised CD8+ T cells sorted from blood, sampled at week 0. The rearrangement links TRBV5-1 to TRBJ2-7, with 10 bases matching TRBD2. This clonotype was sampled from a human donor with alopecia areata. CDR3 region: CASSLAGGTYEQYF. Here the CDR3 DNA reads TGCGCCAGCAGCTTAGCGGGGGGGACCTACGAGCAGTACTTC. Variable domain in full (rest from reference TRBV5-1 and TRBJ2-7): KAGVTQTPRYLIKTRGQQVTLSCSPISGHRSVSWYQQTPGQGLQFLFEYFSETQRNKGNFPGRFSGRQFSNSRSEMNVSTLELGDSALYLCASSLAGGTYEQYFGPGTRLTVT.